This TCR beta chain was found in a study of shared clonotypes between healthy human individuals. Germline CDR1 reads LNHDA; CDR2 reads SQIVND (reference sequence). This CDR3 comprises 15 residues. Trimming pared 1 base from V and 2 bases from J, leaving 9 bases between. Original analysis: ImmunoSEQ supplied junction-only sequences lacking quality scores, so filtering was different. The method was immunoSEQ multiplex PCR; TCRdb's version includes in-frame clones alone and lacks a portion of them. The DNA gave D and trimming, while V, J and clone size come from that table. The sample records over a million clones, 75% to 85% being singletons. A note on this clone: Its cognate antigen is unknown.

Regarding the study as a whole: It was expected that sequencing depth would affect clonotype sharing among donors. Clonotype sharing across four donors was observed for around 5% of naive CD4 clonotypes.

A CD45RA-negative memory subset and a CD45RA+ naive subset were separated from the CD4+ cells. Sequenced sample: memory CD4+ T cells from PBMCs. Subset reported: CD45RA-negative fraction. The TCR comes from a man aged 18-30 years in good health. Some clones in this sample may be carry-over from other donors' samples. The chain is built from TRBV19 and TRBJ2-4; perhaps TRBD1 as D (6 bases). This CDR3 is CASSIGTGTKNIQYF. Here the CDR3 DNA reads TGTGCCAGTAGTATAGGAACAGGGACCAAAAACATTCAGTACTTC. Drawing the rest from reference TRBV19 and TRBJ2-4, the complete variable domain is DGGITQSPKYLFRKEGQNVTLSCEQNLNHDAMYWYRQDPGQGLRLIYYSQIVNDFQKGDIAEGYSVSREKKESFPLTVTSAQKNPTAFYLCASSIGTGTKNIQYFGAGTRLSVL.